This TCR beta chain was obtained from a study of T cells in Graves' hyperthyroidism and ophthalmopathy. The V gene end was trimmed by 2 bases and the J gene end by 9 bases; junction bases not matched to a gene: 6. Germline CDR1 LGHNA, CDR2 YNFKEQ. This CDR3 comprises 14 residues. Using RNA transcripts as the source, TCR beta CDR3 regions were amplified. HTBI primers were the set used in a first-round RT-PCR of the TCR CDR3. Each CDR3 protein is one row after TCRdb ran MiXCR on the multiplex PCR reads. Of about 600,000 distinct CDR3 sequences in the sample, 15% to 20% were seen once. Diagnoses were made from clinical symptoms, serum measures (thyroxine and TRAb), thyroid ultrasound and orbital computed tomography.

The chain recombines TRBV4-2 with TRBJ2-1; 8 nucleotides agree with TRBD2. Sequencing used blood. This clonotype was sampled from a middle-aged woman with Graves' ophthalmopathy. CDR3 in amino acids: CASSQPGLAIEQFF. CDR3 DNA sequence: TGTGCCAGCAGCCAACCCGGACTAGCTATTGAGCAGTTCTTC.